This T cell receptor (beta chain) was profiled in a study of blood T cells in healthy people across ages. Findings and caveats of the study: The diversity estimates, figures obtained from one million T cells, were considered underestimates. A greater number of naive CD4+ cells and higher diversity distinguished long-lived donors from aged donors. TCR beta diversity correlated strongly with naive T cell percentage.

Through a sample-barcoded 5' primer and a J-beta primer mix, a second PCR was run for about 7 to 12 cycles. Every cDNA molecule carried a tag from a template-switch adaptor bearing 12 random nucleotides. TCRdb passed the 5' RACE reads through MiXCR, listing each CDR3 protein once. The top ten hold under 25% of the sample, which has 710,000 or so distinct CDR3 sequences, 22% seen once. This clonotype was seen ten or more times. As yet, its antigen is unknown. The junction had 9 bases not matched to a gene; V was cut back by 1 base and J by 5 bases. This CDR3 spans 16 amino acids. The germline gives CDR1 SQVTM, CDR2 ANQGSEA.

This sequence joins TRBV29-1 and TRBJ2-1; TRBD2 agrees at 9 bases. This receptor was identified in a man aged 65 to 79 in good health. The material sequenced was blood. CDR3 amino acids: CSVEVFGGRVNNEQFF. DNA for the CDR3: TGCAGCGTTGAAGTCTTCGGCGGGAGGGTCAACAATGAGCAGTTCTTC.